A selection of T cell receptor beta chains follows, all from one sample in a study of cytomegalovirus exposure and HLA in healthy donors. Repertoires were generated with immunoSEQ multiplex PCR, while TCRdb's copy carries only in-frame clones and drops some. This table holds 95,000 to 150,000 clones. The specimen was PBMCs. The receptors originated from a man aged 35 to 55 in good health and CMV-seronegative. CDR3s include the opening cysteine and the closing phenylalanine or tryptophan. Each record gives: CDR3 protein, CDR3 DNA, V gene, D gene, J gene. A D gene is named only where the DNA matches it firmly.

CASSFPTSGSYNEQFF	TGTGCCAGCAGCTTTCCGACTAGCGGCTCCTACAATGAGCAGTTCTTC	TRBV5-4	TRBD2	TRBJ2-1
CAISPRTGGGEPQHF	TGTGCCATCAGCCCCAGGACAGGGGGCGGAGAGCCCCAGCATTTT	TRBV10-3	TRBD1	TRBJ1-5
CASTADRNTDTQYF	TGTGCCAGCACAGCCGACAGGAACACAGATACGCAGTATTTT	TRBV2	NA	TRBJ2-3
CASSGSAGTDTQYF	TGTGCCAGCAGCGGTAGTGCCGGCACAGATACGCAGTATTTT	TRBV9	NA	TRBJ2-3
CASSVQATKNTEAFF	TGTGCCAGCAGCGTACAGGCGACGAAGAACACTGAAGCTTTCTTT	TRBV9	NA	TRBJ1-1
CASSTESARGSETQYF	TGTGCCAGCAGCACAGAGTCGGCCAGGGGATCGGAGACCCAGTACTTC	TRBV7-9	NA	TRBJ2-5
CASRRGTSDWQYF	TGTGCCAGCAGGAGAGGGACTAGCGATTGGCAGTACTTC	TRBV7-2	TRBD2	TRBJ2-7
CASSLAYGVFTEAFF	TGTGCCAGCAGCTTAGCTTACGGGGTTTTCACTGAAGCTTTCTTT	TRBV7-9	NA	TRBJ1-1
CAISGGQQVYGYTF	TGTGCCATCAGTGGGGGACAACAAGTCTATGGCTACACCTTC	TRBV10-3	NA	TRBJ1-2
CASSTAPSLGDANYGYTF	TGTGCCAGCAGCACGGCCCCCTCTCTGGGCGACGCTAACTATGGCTACACCTTC	TRBV7-9	NA	TRBJ1-2
CSALRFNEQYF	TGCAGCGCCCTACGGTTCAACGAGCAGTACTTC	TRBV29-1	NA	TRBJ2-7
CAIGLAGPTDTQYF	TGTGCCATCGGGCTAGCGGGACCCACAGATACGCAGTATTTT	TRBV10-3	TRBD2	TRBJ2-3
CASSAETGPGEQYF	TGTGCCAGCAGCGCGGAGACAGGGCCCGGCGAGCAGTACTTC	TRBV9	TRBD1	TRBJ2-7
CASRNGIHPYEQYF	TGTGCCAGCAGGAACGGGATTCATCCCTACGAGCAGTACTTC	TRBV6-5	NA	TRBJ2-7
CASGTGGRAATYEQYF	TGTGCCAGCGGCACGGGGGGACGGGCCGCCACCTACGAGCAGTACTTC	TRBV27	TRBD2	TRBJ2-7
CASSIRETPREAFF	TGTGCCAGTAGTATCCGGGAGACCCCCCGTGAAGCTTTCTTT	TRBV19	NA	TRBJ1-1
CASSGGGPMNEQFF	TGTGCTAGCTCTGGGGGAGGGCCGATGAATGAGCAGTTCTTC	TRBV7-7	TRBD2	TRBJ2-1
CATRRGGEQYF	TGTGCCACCAGGCGGGGAGGCGAGCAGTACTTC	TRBV6-8	NA	TRBJ2-7
CASSYSSEKAFF	TGTGCCAGCAGTTACTCGAGTGAAAAAGCTTTCTTT	TRBV6-6	NA	TRBJ1-1
CASSLARGFSYNEQFF	TGCGCCAGCAGCTTGGCCCGGGGATTCTCCTACAATGAGCAGTTCTTC	TRBV5-1	NA	TRBJ2-1
CASSLLPGFYNEQFF	TGCGCCAGCAGCCTCCTCCCGGGGTTCTACAATGAGCAGTTCTTC	TRBV5-1	NA	TRBJ2-1
CAISGGRGSYQETQYF	TGTGCCATCAGCGGGGGGCGGGGATCGTACCAAGAGACCCAGTACTTC	TRBV10-3	NA	TRBJ2-5
CASSLGGTQETQYF	TGTGCCAGCAGCTTAGGAGGCACGCAAGAGACCCAGTACTTC	TRBV7-9	NA	TRBJ2-5
CASSFGGGGETQYF	TGTGCCAGCAGCTTCGGGGGAGGGGGTGAGACCCAGTACTTC	TRBV7-3	NA	TRBJ2-5
CASTEQGYGYTF	TGTGCCAGCACCGAGCAGGGTTATGGCTACACCTTC	TRBV2	NA	TRBJ1-2
CASSPSTSGTNTGELFF	TGTGCCAGCTCACCTTCGACTAGCGGGACTAACACCGGGGAGCTGTTTTTT	TRBV18	TRBD2	TRBJ2-2
CASNSGSRDTQYF	TGCGCCAGCAATAGCGGGAGCAGAGATACGCAGTATTTT	TRBV5-1	TRBD2	TRBJ2-3
CASSLGTSGYTDTQYF	TGTGCCAGCAGTTTAGGGACTAGCGGTTACACAGATACGCAGTATTTT	TRBV27	TRBD2	TRBJ2-3
CASREDTSYEQYF	TGCGCCAGTAGAGAGGACACCTCCTACGAGCAGTACTTC	TRBV5-1	NA	TRBJ2-7
CASSTVSSDEQFF	TGCGCCAGCAGCACCGTCTCCAGCGATGAGCAGTTCTTC	TRBV5-1	NA	TRBJ2-1
CASSYGAGDQEIQYF	TGTGCCAGCAGTTACGGTGCGGGGGACCAAGAGATCCAGTACTTC	TRBV6-5	TRBD2	TRBJ2-5
CASSQDLIVGSGSTDTQYF	TGTGCCAGCAGCCAAGATCTCATAGTAGGTAGCGGGAGCACAGATACGCAGTATTTT	TRBV4-2	TRBD2	TRBJ2-3
CASSEGGWGVGNSPLHF	TGTGCCAGCAGTGAAGGCGGGTGGGGGGTTGGCAATTCACCCCTCCACTTT	TRBV6-1	NA	TRBJ1-6
CASSLWGGQNTEAFF	TGTGCCAGCAGCTTATGGGGGGGACAGAACACTGAAGCTTTCTTT	TRBV7-9	NA	TRBJ1-1
CASSLRGSAYEQYF	TGTGCCAGCAGTTTAAGAGGGTCGGCCTACGAGCAGTACTTC	TRBV27	NA	TRBJ2-7